This is a list of T cell receptor beta chains from one sample in a study of blood T cell repertoires in COVID-19. Measured with immunoSEQ multiplex PCR; TCRdb has only the in-frame clones, and not every one. The table records 380,000 or so clones, approximately 88% of them present only once. Sequencing input: PBMCs or T cells enriched from blood (not recorded which). The receptors shown here come from a woman under 40 with acute COVID-19. Each CDR3 is given with its conserved first and last residue. D genes are given only for firm matches. For some rows the clone size is stated as once, few or many, or as a class when expanded; others skip it.

J: TRBJ1-3
size: NA
length: 15
D: NA
V: TRBV13
DNA: TGTGCCAGCAGCTTGGGTGTGAGGTCTGGAAACACCATATATTTT
CDR3: CASSLGVRSGNTIYF

J: TRBJ2-7
size: few
length: 14
D: NA
V: TRBV2
DNA: TGTGCCAGCAGTGAACCACGGGTCCCCTACGAGCAGTACTTC
CDR3: CASSEPRVPYEQYF

J: TRBJ2-1
size: NA
length: 16
D: TRBD1
V: TRBV2
DNA: TGTGCCAGCAGTGATTACGGGACAGGGAGGTACAATGAGCAGTTCTTC
CDR3: CASSDYGTGRYNEQFF

J: TRBJ2-5
size: few
length: 15
D: TRBD1
V: TRBV5-6
DNA: TGTGCCAGCAGCTTGGTACAGGGGGAACAAGAGACCCAGTACTTC
CDR3: CASSLVQGEQETQYF

J: TRBJ2-7
size: NA
length: 15
D: NA
V: TRBV7-9
DNA: TGTGCCAGCAGCTTAGCCCTAGGGAGCTCCTACGAGCAGTACTTC
CDR3: CASSLALGSSYEQYF

J: TRBJ1-1
size: NA
length: 18
D: TRBD1
V: TRBV3-1/TRBV3-2
DNA: TGTGCCAGCAGCCAAGACTACGGGGGGACAGGTATTAACACTGAAGCTTTCTTT
CDR3: CASSQDYGGTGINTEAFF

J: TRBJ2-2
size: NA
length: 15
D: NA
V: TRBV28
DNA: TGTGCCAGCAGAGGGGGAGGGTTTAACACCGGGGAGCTGTTTTTT
CDR3: CASRGGGFNTGELFF

J: TRBJ1-2
size: few
length: 13
D: NA
V: TRBV27
DNA: TGTGCCAGCGGTTGGACGTCCGGGGGTAGCTACACCTTC
CDR3: CASGWTSGGSYTF

J: TRBJ2-2
size: NA
length: 14
D: NA
V: TRBV27
DNA: TGTGCCAGCAGGGCTACAGGGTCGACCGGGGAGCTGTTTTTT
CDR3: CASRATGSTGELFF

J: TRBJ1-1
size: NA
length: 14
D: TRBD1
V: TRBV2
DNA: TGTGCCAGCAGTCCGGGACAGCCTAGGTTTAGAGCTTTCTTT
CDR3: CASSPGQPRFRAFF

J: TRBJ2-1
size: NA
length: 19
D: TRBD2
V: TRBV14
DNA: TGTGCCAGCAGCCAAGCGGGACTAGCGGGGGGGAGCTCCTACAATGAGCAGTTCTTC
CDR3: CASSQAGLAGGSSYNEQFF

J: TRBJ2-1
size: few
length: 15
D: TRBD2
V: TRBV18
DNA: TGTGCCAGCTCTCAGCGGGGGACCCCGGATTCGGTAGTTCTCTTC
CDR3: CASSQRGTPDSVVLF

J: TRBJ2-1
size: NA
length: 15
D: NA
V: TRBV6-5
DNA: TGTGCCAGCAGTACCCCCCCGGGGTCAAGCAATGAGCAGTTCTTC
CDR3: CASSTPPGSSNEQFF

J: TRBJ2-1
size: NA
length: 15
D: TRBD2
V: TRBV7-8
DNA: TGTGCCAGCAGCCCCCTACTAGCGGCGCAAGCTGAGCAGTTCTTC
CDR3: CASSPLLAAQAEQFF

J: TRBJ1-1
size: NA
length: 14
D: NA
V: TRBV7-3
DNA: TGTGCCAGCAGCTTAGGCAGGGGGAACACTGAAGCTTTCTTT
CDR3: CASSLGRGNTEAFF

J: TRBJ2-3
size: NA
length: 17
D: TRBD2
V: TRBV5-6
DNA: TGTGCCAGCAGCTTTAACATGGCGGGGGGGCTCCCAGATACGCAGTATTTT
CDR3: CASSFNMAGGLPDTQYF